These 26 T cell receptor beta chains were sequenced from one sample in a study of T cells in women clearing cervical HPV infection. Generated by immunoSEQ multiplex PCR, the TCRdb table keeps only in-frame clones and is missing some. This sample's table reports 30,000 to 40,000 clones. Sequences were obtained from blood buffy coat. These receptors all come from a woman aged 18-69 years with a cervical HPV16 infection that either progressed to CIN3+ or cleared (not recorded which).

On this clone itself: Coverage ceases 3 residues before the CDR3 finishes, and the germline J gene fills in the end. The rearrangement links TRBV30 to TRBJ2-5; 8 bases line up with TRBD1. Germline trimming cut 8 bases from V and 0 bases from J; bases unmatched to any gene: 5. Germline V gives CDR1 GTSNPN, CDR2 SVGIG (reference sequence). CDR3 length: 13 residues. The sequenced part of the CDR3 DNA is TGTGCCGGGACAGGCCCGTACCAAGAGACC. This gives the protein CAGTGPYQET. The complete CDR3 protein is CAGTGPYQETQYF.

The CDR3 DNA, read in part, is TGTGCCAGCAGCTTGCAGGGGGCCCCGAATCAGCCC. It specifies CASSLQGAPNQP. The whole CDR3 reads CASSLQGAPNQPQHF. The chain employs TRBV7-9 and TRBJ1-5, with 8 bases matching TRBD1. The CDR3 goes on 3 residues after the read ends, and that part is filled in from the germline J gene. Germline lookup yields CDR1 SEHNR and CDR2 FQNEAQ (reference sequence). J lost 4 bases, V lost 3 bases, and 5 bases had no gene match. The CDR3 sequence is 15 residues long.

Concerning this clone itself: The read ends 3 residues shy of where the CDR3 ends; the end is completed using the germline J gene. This chain uses TRBV2 with TRBJ1-4; 7 nucleotides agree with TRBD1. There are 15 residues in the CDR3. Germline V gene data show CDR1 as SNHLY and CDR2 as FYNNEI. With V trimmed by 7 bases and J by 8 bases, 13 bases remained unmatched. The CDR3 protein is CASTNQGGWGEKLFF. CDR3 DNA, as far as it was read: TGTGCCAGCACCAATCAGGGGGGTTGGGGCGAAAAA.

With regard to this clone: The read ends 3 residues shy of where the CDR3 ends; the end is completed using the germline J gene. The rearrangement joins TRBV4-1 to TRBJ1-1; TRBD1 aligns across 7 bases. This CDR3 is 14 amino acids long. V was clipped by 3 bases and J by 5 bases; unmatched bases: 6. Germline assignment: CDR1 MGHRA and CDR2 YSYEKL. CDR3 bases read: TGCGCCAGCAGCCAGTACAGGGGAAGGACTGAA. Amino acid sequence: CASSQYRGRTE. The whole CDR3 reads CASSQYRGRTEAFF.

As regards this clone: The missing CDR3 end, 3 residues past where the read stops, is filled in from the germline J gene. The chain has TRBV12-3 or TRBV12-4 and TRBJ2-2; 7 nucleotides match TRBD1. The J segment lost 0 bases and the V segment lost 5 bases, leaving 6 bases of the junction unmatched. The CDR3 consists of 16 residues. The DNA read from the CDR3 is TGTGCCAGCAGTCCCCCCGGGACAGCGAACACCGGGGAG. Translated: CASSPPGTANTGE. The whole CDR3 protein is CASSPPGTANTGELFF.

With respect to this clone: The read ends 3 residues shy of where the CDR3 ends; the end is completed using the germline J gene. The gene calls are TRBV30 and TRBJ1-5, with D hard to call. Deletions cut 0 bases from V and 6 bases from J, with 9 bases between. The CDR3 has 13 residues. CDR1 is GTSNPN, CDR2 SVGIG, per germline (reference sequence). CDR3 amino acids: CAWSVYVGQPQHF. Partial CDR3 DNA: TGTGCCTGGAGTGTATACGTCGGTCAGCCC.

In the case of this clone: The observed sequence ends 3 residues before the CDR3 terminus, with the missing tail filled in from the germline J gene. This chain connects TRBV13 to TRBJ1-2; TRBD1 aligns across 8 bases. The CDR3 runs to 15 residues. Trimming removed 1 base from V and 4 bases from J; junction bases left unmatched: 5. Per germline, CDR1 PRHDT and CDR2 FYEKMQ (reference sequence). Incomplete CDR3 DNA: TGTGCCAGCAGCTTAGTACAGGGGGACATCTATGGC. Translated, it gives CASSLVQGDIYG. The entire CDR3 sequence reads CASSLVQGDIYGYTF.

A note on this clone: The DNA ends 3 residues before the CDR3 does, and the rest of the CDR3 is filled in from the germline J gene. The chain recombines TRBV10-1 with TRBJ1-2, with D maybe TRBD1 (6 bases). This CDR3 contains 13 residues. In germline, CDR1 is WNHNN, CDR2 SYGVQD (reference sequence). CDR3 bases read: TGCGCCAGCAGTTCCGGGACAAACCACGGC. This sequence encodes CASSSGTNHG. The entire CDR3 reads CASSSGTNHGYTF.

Concerning this clone: The missing CDR3 end, 3 residues past where the read stops, is filled in from the germline J gene. V gene TRBV5-1 combines with J gene TRBJ2-3; 7 bases map to TRBD1. Germline CDR1 SGHRS, CDR2 YFSETQ. V shed 4 bases, J shed 0 bases, and the junction held 5 bases outside the gene matches. The CDR3 has 15 amino acids. The CDR3 loop is CASSETGSSTDTQYF. The DNA read from the CDR3 is TGCGCCAGCAGCGAGACAGGGTCTAGCACAGATACG.

To note about this clone: Read sequence stops 3 residues before the CDR3 end, and the germline J gene provides the missing end. The rearrangement uses TRBV7-3 and TRBJ1-2; tentative D call: TRBD1 (6 bases). Per germline, CDR1 SGHTA and CDR2 FQGTGA. The CDR3 has 15 residues. CDR3 sequence: CASSSLAGGGSDYTF. CDR3 DNA, as far as it was read: TGTGCCAGCAGCTCATTAGCGGGAGGGGGATCTGAC.

For this clone: The sequence runs out 3 residues before the end of the CDR3; the remainder is reconstructed from the germline J gene. V usage is TRBV2 and J usage is TRBJ2-7, with 11 bases matching TRBD2. In germline, CDR1 is SNHLY, CDR2 FYNNEI. The CDR3 runs to 14 residues. Germline trimming cut 6 bases from V and 0 bases from J; bases unmatched to any gene: 1. The DNA read from the CDR3 is TGTGCCAGCAGGGGACTAGCGGACTCCTACGAG. This encodes CASRGLADSYE. The CDR3 reads in full as CASRGLADSYEQYF. The full variable domain, completed using reference TRBV2 and TRBJ2-7, is EPEVTQTPSHQVTQMGQEVILRCVPISNHLYFYWYRQILGQKVEFLVSFYNNEISEKSEIFDDQFSVERPDGSNFTLKIRSTKLEDSAMYFCASRGLADSYEQYFGPGTRLTVT.

By frequency, this clone registers medium-sized. The CDR3 extends 3 residues past the end of the read, so its final part is completed from the germline J gene. The V call is TRBV7-2, the J call TRBJ2-4, with D tentatively TRBD1 (7 bases). V gave up 2 bases and J gave up 9 bases, with 8 bases separating them. Looked up from germline, CDR1 is SGHTA and CDR2 is FQGNSA. CDR3 length: 12 amino acids. The part of the CDR3 DNA that was read is TGTGCCAGCAGCTTACAGGGGGGCATT. It codes for CASSLQGGI. The full CDR3 protein is CASSLQGGIQYF.

Concerning this clone itself: The read ends 3 residues shy of where the CDR3 ends; the end is completed using the germline J gene. The chain combines TRBV4-1 with TRBJ1-1, with 10 positions matching TRBD1. This CDR3 region has 17 residues. V lost 4 bases and J lost 2; bases outside the gene matches: 10. Germline values: CDR1 MGHRA, CDR2 YSYEKL. CDR3 in amino acids: CASSRETGGDLNTEAFF. The DNA read from the CDR3 is TGCGCCAGCAGCCGAGAGACAGGGGGCGATCTTAACACTGAA.

The sequenced part of the CDR3 DNA is TGCAGTGCTACTATCACAGATACG. Amino acids: CSATITDT. The whole CDR3 region reads CSATITDTQYF. The V gene is TRBV20-1, the J gene TRBJ2-3, with D hard to call. The CDR3 goes on 3 residues after the read ends, and that part is filled in from the germline J gene. Germline values: CDR1 DFQATT, CDR2 SNEGSKA (reference sequence). Trimming removed 4 bases from V and 2 bases from J, with 4 bases in between. This CDR3 has 11 amino acids.

The CDR3 reads CASSLGDRVVDTQYF. The sequenced part of the CDR3 DNA is TGCGCCAGCAGCTTGGGGGACAGGGTGGTAGATACG. The chain links TRBV5-1 to TRBJ2-3, with 9 bases fitting TRBD1. The read falls 3 residues short of the CDR3 end, and the missing part is taken from the germline J gene. Germline V CDR1 and CDR2: SGHRS, YFSETQ. The CDR3 is 15 amino acids. V trimming: 0 bases; J trimming: 5 bases; junction bases outside the gene matches: 4.

With respect to this clone: The read ends 3 residues early relative to the CDR3; the germline J gene fills the gap. The rearrangement links TRBV2 to TRBJ1-4, with 8 positions matching TRBD1. Per germline, CDR1 SNHLY and CDR2 FYNNEI. This CDR3 spans 16 amino acids. V lost 4 bases, J lost 3 bases, and 7 bases stayed unmatched. The CDR3 sequence: CASSAQGALSNEKLFF. The sequenced CDR3 bases are TGTGCCAGCAGTGCCCAGGGGGCGCTGTCTAATGAAAAA.

Concerning this clone itself: From the germline J gene comes the end of the CDR3, since the read stops 3 residues before it. The rearrangement joins TRBV5-1 to TRBJ2-7; TRBD1 agrees at 10 bases. V lost 6 bases, J lost 3 bases, and 12 bases stayed unmatched. Germline V lookup: CDR1 SGHRS, CDR2 YFSETQ. The CDR3 is 16 residues long. The sequenced part of the CDR3 DNA is TGCGCCAGCAAGGTTGGGACAGGGGACGGAAACTACGAG. Translated: CASKVGTGDGNYE. The CDR3 in full is CASKVGTGDGNYEQYF.

On this clone: The CDR3 end is not reached by the read, which stops 3 residues before it; the germline J gene fills it in. The J gene is TRBJ2-3, the V gene TRBV6-4, with D perhaps TRBD1 (5 bases). V gave up 3 bases and J gave up 2 bases, with 9 bases separating them. This CDR3 is 14 amino acids long. Germline loops: CDR1 MRHNA, CDR2 SNTAGT. CDR3 loop: CASSEGPATDTQYF. The DNA read from the CDR3 is TGTGCCAGCAGTGAGGGGCCGGCCACAGATACG.

With respect to this clone: The read ends 3 residues shy of where the CDR3 ends; the end is completed using the germline J gene. This chain links TRBV2 with TRBJ2-1; 8 bases are a match to TRBD1. The V and J ends lost 9 bases and 4 bases, in that order; junction bases with no gene match: 8. The CDR3 consists of 14 residues. Germline-derived CDR1 and CDR2 are SNHLY and FYNNEI. The sequenced CDR3 bases are TGTGCCAGTGCTGGACAGGGAATTTACAATGAG. Its protein product is CASAGQGIYNE. The whole CDR3 reads CASAGQGIYNEQFF.

With regard to this clone: Sequencing ends 3 residues short of the CDR3 end; the germline J gene provides the rest. Other DNA sequences within the sample encode an identical CDR3. The chain combines TRBV6-4 with TRBJ2-2; TRBD2 aligns across 8 bases. The germline V gene encodes CDR1 MRHNA and CDR2 SNTAGT. Trimming took 5 bases from V and 7 from J; bases not matched to a gene: 12. The CDR3 is made up of 16 amino acids. CDR3 loop: CASSLTGSGEVGELFF. The CDR3 DNA, read in part, is TGTGCCAGCAGTCTTACTGGTAGCGGGGAAGTCGGGGAG.

As for this clone: The DNA ends 3 residues before the CDR3 does, and the rest of the CDR3 is filled in from the germline J gene. The chain employs TRBV6-1 and TRBJ2-1, with D maybe TRBD2 (6 bases). V dropped 2 bases and J dropped 5 bases, with 13 bases sitting between them. The CDR3 sequence is 15 residues long. Germline loops: CDR1 MNHNS, CDR2 SASEGT. CDR3 protein: CASSERLANHNEQFF. The CDR3 DNA, read in part, is TGTGCCAGCAGTGAACGGCTAGCGAACCACAATGAG.

With respect to this clone: The observed sequence ends 3 residues before the CDR3 terminus, with the missing tail filled in from the germline J gene. The gene calls are TRBV6-4 and TRBJ2-7; no firm D call. CDR1 and CDR2 (germline): MRHNA, SNTAGT. The CDR3 sequence is 15 residues long. V was shortened by 6 bases and J by 3 bases, with 18 bases between the two germline ends. The sequenced CDR3 bases are TGTGCCAGCAGACCCTCGCCCAGTGACTGCTACGAG. This sequence encodes CASRPSPSDCYE. The entire CDR3 reads CASRPSPSDCYEQYF.

About this clone: The CDR3 is cut off 3 residues early in the read; its end comes from the germline J gene. The chain couples TRBV7-9 to TRBJ1-5, with D perhaps matching TRBD1 (5 bases). Per the germline V gene, CDR1 is SEHNR and CDR2 is FQNEAQ (reference sequence). The CDR3 covers 13 residues. V was trimmed by 1 base and J by 7 bases, leaving 8 bases between them. The CDR3 sequence is CASSLEGRQPQHF. The CDR3 DNA, read in part, is TGTGCCAGCAGCTTAGAGGGGCGACAGCCC.

In the case of this clone: The read ends 3 residues early relative to the CDR3; the germline J gene fills the gap. The rearrangement joins TRBV7-8 to TRBJ2-3; tentatively, D is TRBD1 (5 bases). The CDR3 loop spans 13 amino acids. Germline V gene data show CDR1 as SGHVS and CDR2 as FQNEAQ. The DNA read from the CDR3 is TGTGCCAGCAGCCTTCTAGGGGCTCAGCCG. Its translation is CASSLLGAQP. The full CDR3 is CASSLLGAQPQYF.

In regard to this clone: The read comes to an end 3 residues before the CDR3 does, leaving the germline J gene to fill in the end. This rearrangement joins TRBV4-2 to TRBJ2-4; D might be TRBD1 (5 bases). The CDR3 spans 17 residues. Germline V gene data show CDR1 as LGHNA and CDR2 as YNFKEQ. The sequenced part of the CDR3 DNA is TGTGCCAGCAGCCAAGATCCGGCAGGGATGTATGGGAAGAGT. As protein: CASSQDPAGMYGKS. Given in full, the CDR3 is CASSQDPAGMYGKSQYF.

To note about this clone: Read data end 3 residues before the CDR3 end; the end is taken from the germline J gene. The V gene is TRBV29-1, the J gene TRBJ1-5, with D possibly TRBD1 on 5 matching bases. The CDR3 sequence is 14 residues long. V was pared by 6 bases and J by 5 bases, with 17 bases between. Germline-derived CDR1 and CDR2 are SQVTM and ANQGSEA. The CDR3 is CSVHTGEIDQPQHF. Incomplete CDR3 DNA: TGCAGCGTGCACACAGGAGAAATAGATCAGCCC.